This T cell receptor beta chain emerged from a study of blood T cell repertoires in COVID-19. Study at large: From the United States, Italy and Spain came samples of acute and convalescent COVID-19. PBMCs, B-cell-depleted T cells, or T cells provided the cDNA or gDNA that made up the material.

As processed by the authors: Researchers report that nucleated cell counts were estimated from reference gene primer amplification. This table comes from immunoSEQ multiplex PCR, and its TCRdb copy is limited to in-frame clones, with some not included. The V and J calls and clone size are taken from that table; D and trimming were inferred from the DNA. The sample lists roughly 140,000 clones, more than 75% occurring once. Sequenced sample: peripheral blood. The TCR comes from a woman between 50 and 59 years old with acute or convalescent COVID-19.

The CDR3 DNA reads TGTGCCAGCAGTCACCTACCAGGACAGGGGCGAGGCTACACCTTC. Its translation is CASSHLPGQGRGYTF. The chain has TRBV6-2 or TRBV6-3 and TRBJ1-2, with 9 bases that match TRBD1. This CDR3 spans 15 amino acids. Germline CDR1 reads MNHEY; CDR2 reads SVGEGT. V gave up 5 bases and J gave up 8 bases; unmatched junction bases: 12.